This T cell receptor beta chain was identified during a study of cytomegalovirus exposure and HLA in healthy donors (dated by TCRdb to 2015 to 2018). Turning to the overall study: In an earlier analysis of approximately 500 of the donors, 276 Gb of sequence data and 90 million to 130 million unique TCR beta sequences from some 170 million T cells were reported. Among 398 genotyped donors of the cohort, an average of about 240,000 unique TCR beta nucleotide sequences were sequenced per donor, around 20% of them non-productive. In a later genetic analysis, genome-wide SNP genotypes for about three fifths of the 666 donors were used, and that subset was treated as a discovery cohort. The study aimed to test whether cataloging public T cell receptors could reveal signatures of past pathogen exposure. Both class I and class II loci were covered by HLA typing, at four-digit resolution. Donor age, sex, ethnicity and CMV serostatus were collected together with the repertoire data. An early release that covered about 640 HLA-typed donors contained 300 to 350 gigabases of sequencing data and around 80 million unique TCR sequences. Of the roughly 400 genotyped donors, roughly 85% fell in the genetic ancestry cluster associated with self-reported Caucasian donors. The later analysis used no new phenotypic data to find candidate immune exposures, relying instead on TCR beta sequences and their occurrence across donors. To decide whether each TCR beta V gene segment behaved as functional or pseudogenic, an earlier analysis of nearly 600 of the donors relied on high-throughput TCR beta sequencing. Besides the first cohort of roughly 640 subjects, a separate validation cohort made up of some 110 different subjects was used. A later analysis re-analyzed previously published TCR beta repertoires from hundreds of donors and added high-resolution HLA genotyping to study TCR occurrence patterns. All discovery cohort repertoires had been generated using a single sequencing platform. The number of typed donors differed by locus: roughly 629-630 for A, B, C, DRB1 and DQB1; 500 to 550 for DQA1; some 590 for DPA1; and approximately 450 for DPB1. Roughly five DR-DQ haplotypes were treated as single units for association and clustering because of strong linkage in the cohort. Using immunosequencing, the study profiled T cell repertoires from 640 or so subjects and related those repertoires to cytomegalovirus serostatus. High-throughput TCR immunosequencing, statistical association of individual TCRs with disease status, and machine learning were combined to predict cytomegalovirus infection status.

The CDR3 goes from the cysteine to the phenylalanine over 16 residues. Just the 48-base CDR3 DNA is kept, in frame starting at base 1. The junction carries 21 bases between V and J, which are trimmed by 5 bases and 4 bases respectively. Via the germline V gene, CDR1 is SGHDT and CDR2 YYEEEE. With regard to this clone: Its recognized antigen is unknown. No base quality information exists; no much larger clone differs at one position.

The library was prepared using the immunoSEQ multiplex PCR assay. The multiplex PCR relied on a mix of 60 forward primers for TCR Vbeta segments and 13 reverse primers for TCR Jbeta segments. Amplification of the CDR3 region of rearranged TCR beta genes was performed with a multiplex PCR assay on genomic DNA. The Illumina HiSeq System was used to sequence the amplified TCR beta libraries as 87-base-pair reads. The paper's data handling went like this. Across the 600 to 700 repertoires, a later analysis counted 75 million to 90 million unique TCR beta chains, around 11 million of which were shared by at least two donors. To remove PCR and sequencing errors, raw reads were error-corrected and collapsed into unique sequences using a nearest-neighbor algorithm that merged closely related sequences. Alignment of CDR3 sequences to IMGT reference sequences was used to assign V, D and J gene segments. For a sequence to be retained, at least a six-nucleotide match to both a V gene segment and a J gene segment was required. A rearrangement was called productive if the CDR3 had no stop codons and remained in frame with V and J, and every other rearrangement was called non-productive. Following IMGT convention, CDR3 was defined as the stretch from the second conserved V-encoded cysteine to the conserved J-encoded phenylalanine. Sequences without an unambiguous match to a single V gene segment were excluded from the earlier analysis of several hundred of the donors. An earlier analysis of over 450 of the donors classified V segments as functional when productive rearrangements were above 56.7% and as segregating when the standard deviation between donors was above 5%. A statistical classification framework was built to diagnose cytomegalovirus status from the catalog of TCR beta chain sequences. A later analysis assigned V and J genes by comparing TCR nucleotide sequences with IMGT/GENE-DB human TR gene sequences. In a later analysis, CDR3 sequences and most-parsimonious VDJ recombination scenarios were assigned using the TCRdist pipeline. In a later analysis, each TCR beta chain was defined by its CDR3 amino acid sequence together with its V-gene family, and reads lacking a unique V-gene family were excluded. As a way to deal with suspected cross-contamination and a sequencing artifact, a later analysis dropped roughly 600 nucleotide sequences that were highly shared and had low generation probability. In a later analysis, a clonal expansion index was calculated for each public chain from normalized within-repertoire ranks of inferred template counts. A later analysis computed generation probabilities with a VDJ recombination model fitted to out-of-frame rearrangements, and checked the results against IGoR. Hypergeometric tests were used in a later analysis to score TCR-TCR, TCR-HLA and TCR-CMV co-occurrence, with a repertoire-size bias correction applied to the TCR pairs. In a later analysis, false discovery rates were estimated by permuting HLA or CMV assignments 20 times. A later analysis grouped co-occurring TCRs with DBSCAN, adding TCRdist sequence similarity when clustering within HLA-allele-positive subsets. Repertoires with fewer than 30,000 or more than 120,000 public chains, plus five repertoires with anomalous nucleotide sharing, were excluded from co-occurrence clustering. Imported from immuneACCESS, the table was reduced by TCRdb to in-frame sequences with V and J called. These copies leave out some clones; in studies compared against another copy, an unresolved V gene accounts for under half, and the cause of the remainder is not known. That table supplies the V and J calls and clone size; D and trimming were determined from the DNA. The sample table holds about 90,000 clones, of which roughly 70% were seen once. 20% to 25% of the sample is in the top ten clones.

Points the paper makes about the study in general: Compared with equally common non-associated chains, HLA-associated TCR beta chains in a later analysis were more clonally expanded and had lower generation probabilities. For the cohort, immune exposure information was limited to CMV serostatus. Across donors, most TCR sequences were observed very rarely, whereas some public TCRs were present in many individuals. A later genetic analysis associated a missense DCLRE1C variant with V-gene and J-gene trimming of TCR beta chains, and an independent cohort replicated the association. A later analysis associated 17,000 or so TCR beta sequences with specific HLA alleles at a false discovery rate of 0.05. According to a later analysis, most CMV-associated TCR beta chains appeared to be HLA-restricted, and the HLA associations seemed to be driven largely by CMV exposure. The presence/absence analyses assumed that sequencing depth was roughly uniform across donors, and that assumption may not be true. A further reported finding was that TCR beta sequences accurately predicted the HLA-A and HLA-B alleles for most subjects in the first cohort. A group of highly shared sequence variants was considered likely to be a technical artifact of the sequencing pipeline. In both the original and validation cohorts, the classifier was reported to diagnose cytomegalovirus status with high specificity and sensitivity. Because counts were too low, some 17 rarely observed V segments, including chromosome 9 orphons, were excluded from the earlier analysis of 587 of the donors. In the study, some 160 TCR beta chains were listed as associated with cytomegalovirus. In a later analysis, the rate of TCR association differed among HLA loci, with DRB1 alleles having the most associated TCRs and HLA-C alleles having the fewest. In a later analysis, several top co-occurrence clusters were reported to appear linked to parvovirus B19, influenza, CMV and Epstein-Barr virus. According to the authors, the approach could potentially be generalized to other disease states and immunological phenotypes. In vitro tests confirmed that a few of the cytomegalovirus-associated TCR beta chains recognize cytomegalovirus antigens. When HLA alleles, especially DR and DQ, strongly co-occurred, TCR associations were difficult to assign to individual alleles. Because HLA typing was unavailable for some donors at each locus, only the typed subset was used in association tests. In an earlier analysis of about 600 of the donors, most TCR beta V segments appeared in productive rearrangements about 87% or about 30% of the time, broadly matching IMGT annotations. Some IMGT-functional V segments, including TRBV6-2 and TRBV6-3, could not be distinguished by the 87-base-pair reads and were therefore excluded. Correlated functional status among segregating V segments might be attributable to linkage disequilibrium, but an unknown experimental factor could not be ruled out. In a later genetic analysis, fewer N-insertions in productive TCRs were reported among donors in an Asian-associated ancestry cluster than the approximately 710-donor mean. The cohort was sequenced for TCR beta chains only, and without alpha or paired-chain data the features that could be detected were limited.

The cohort comprised 670 or so healthy bone marrow donors. Cohort members were all nominally healthy when sampled, although unrecorded immune exposures were likely present. The donor tested CMV seropositive, placing the donor among the 289 seropositive members of the cohort. Each donor provided a peripheral blood sample, and peripheral blood mononuclear cells were used for TCR beta sequencing. Genomic DNA was extracted from the blood cell samples with the Qiagen DNeasy Blood Extraction Kit. The clonotype originates from a man aged 25 to 40 in good health and CMV-seropositive. The sample was PBMCs. The chain is encoded by TRBV5-6 joined to TRBJ1-2; perhaps TRBD1 is the D gene, with 6 bases matching. The CDR3 loop reads CASSFAGTRSFYGYTF. The DNA reads TGTGCCAGCAGTTTTGCCGGGACACGCTCGTTCTATGGCTACACCTTC.